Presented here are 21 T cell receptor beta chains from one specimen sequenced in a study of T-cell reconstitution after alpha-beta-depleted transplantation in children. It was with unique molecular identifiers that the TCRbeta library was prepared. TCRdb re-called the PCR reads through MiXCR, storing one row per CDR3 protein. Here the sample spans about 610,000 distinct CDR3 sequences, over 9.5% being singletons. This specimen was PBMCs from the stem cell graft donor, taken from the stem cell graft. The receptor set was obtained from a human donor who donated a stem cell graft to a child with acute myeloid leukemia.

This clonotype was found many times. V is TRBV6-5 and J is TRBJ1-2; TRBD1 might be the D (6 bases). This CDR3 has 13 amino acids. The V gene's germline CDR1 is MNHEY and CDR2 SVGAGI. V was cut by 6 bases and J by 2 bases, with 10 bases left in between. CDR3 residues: CASRSGQNYGYTF. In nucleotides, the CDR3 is TGTGCCAGCAGGTCCGGACAGAACTATGGCTACACCTTC.

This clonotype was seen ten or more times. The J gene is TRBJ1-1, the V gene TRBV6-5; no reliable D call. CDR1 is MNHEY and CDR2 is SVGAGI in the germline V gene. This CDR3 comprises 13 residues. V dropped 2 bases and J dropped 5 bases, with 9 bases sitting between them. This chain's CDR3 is CASSYPHGTEAFF. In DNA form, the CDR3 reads TGTGCCAGCAGTTACCCGCACGGGACTGAAGCTTTCTTT.

The CDR3: CSAPTPTSNTGELFF. The CDR3 coding sequence is TGCAGTGCTCCGACTCCTACAAGCAACACCGGGGAGCTGTTTTTT. This chain uses TRBV20-1 with TRBJ2-2; D is unresolved. Germline V lookup: CDR1 DFQATT, CDR2 SNEGSKA (reference sequence). This CDR3 is 15 amino acids long. V shed 5 bases and J shed 2 bases, with 15 bases lying between them.

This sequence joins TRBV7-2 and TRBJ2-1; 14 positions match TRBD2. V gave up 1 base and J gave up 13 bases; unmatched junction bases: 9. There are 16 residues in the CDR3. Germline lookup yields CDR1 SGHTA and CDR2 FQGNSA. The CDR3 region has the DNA TGTGCCAGCAGCTTAGAGGGGGTTGGGACTAGCGGGAGACAGTTCTTC. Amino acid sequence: CASSLEGVGTSGRQFF.

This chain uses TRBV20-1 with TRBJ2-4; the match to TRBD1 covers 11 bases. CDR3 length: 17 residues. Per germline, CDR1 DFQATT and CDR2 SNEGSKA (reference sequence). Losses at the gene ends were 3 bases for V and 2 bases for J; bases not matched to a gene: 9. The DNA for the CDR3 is TGCAGTGCTAGGGGAACCGGGACAGGGGGTCCCAAAAACATTCAGTACTTC. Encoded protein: CSARGTGTGGPKNIQYF.

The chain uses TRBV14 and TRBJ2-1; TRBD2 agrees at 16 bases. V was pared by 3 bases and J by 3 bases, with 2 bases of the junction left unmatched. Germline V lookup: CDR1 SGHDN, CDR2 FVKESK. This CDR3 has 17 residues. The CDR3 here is CASSQGLAGGGYNEQFF. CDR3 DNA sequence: TGTGCCAGCAGCCAGGGACTAGCGGGAGGGGGCTACAATGAGCAGTTCTTC.

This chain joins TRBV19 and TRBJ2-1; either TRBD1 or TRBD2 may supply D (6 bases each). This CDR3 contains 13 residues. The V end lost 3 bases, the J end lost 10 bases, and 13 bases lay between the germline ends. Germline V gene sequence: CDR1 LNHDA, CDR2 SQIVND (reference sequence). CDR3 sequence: CASSMIPGGEQFF. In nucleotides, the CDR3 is TGTGCCAGTAGTATGATACCCGGGGGCGAGCAGTTCTTC.

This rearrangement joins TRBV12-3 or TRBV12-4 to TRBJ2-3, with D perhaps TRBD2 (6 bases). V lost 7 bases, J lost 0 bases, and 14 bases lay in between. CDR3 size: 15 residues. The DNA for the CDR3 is TGTGCCAGCACTCCTTTTGCGGGGAGCACAGATACGCAGTATTTT. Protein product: CASTPFAGSTDTQYF.

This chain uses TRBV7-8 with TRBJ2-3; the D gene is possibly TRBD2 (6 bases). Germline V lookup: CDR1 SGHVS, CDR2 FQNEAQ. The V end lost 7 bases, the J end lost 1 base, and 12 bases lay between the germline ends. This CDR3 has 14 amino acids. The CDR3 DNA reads TGTGCCAGCATCCCCGGGACTGGCACAGATACGCAGTATTTT. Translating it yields CASIPGTGTDTQYF.

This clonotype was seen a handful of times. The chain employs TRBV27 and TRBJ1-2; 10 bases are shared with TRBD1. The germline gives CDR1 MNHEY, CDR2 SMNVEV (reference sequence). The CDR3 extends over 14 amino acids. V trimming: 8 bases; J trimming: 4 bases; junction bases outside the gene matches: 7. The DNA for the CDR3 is TGTGCCAGCGCTTACGGGACAGGGGTCTATGGCTACACCTTC. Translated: CASAYGTGVYGYTF.

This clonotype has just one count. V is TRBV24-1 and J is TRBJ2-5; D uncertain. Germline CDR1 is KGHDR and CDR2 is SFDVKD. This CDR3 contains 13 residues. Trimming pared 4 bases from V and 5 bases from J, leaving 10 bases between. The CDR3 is CATSERGRETQYF. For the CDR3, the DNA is TGTGCCACCAGTGAACGTGGTCGCGAGACCCAGTACTTC.

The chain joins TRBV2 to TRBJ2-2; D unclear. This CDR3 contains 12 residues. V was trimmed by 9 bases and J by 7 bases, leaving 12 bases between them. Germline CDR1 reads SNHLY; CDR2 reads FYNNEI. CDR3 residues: CAREVVGGELFF. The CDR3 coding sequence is TGTGCCAGAGAAGTGGTGGGCGGGGAGCTGTTTTTT.

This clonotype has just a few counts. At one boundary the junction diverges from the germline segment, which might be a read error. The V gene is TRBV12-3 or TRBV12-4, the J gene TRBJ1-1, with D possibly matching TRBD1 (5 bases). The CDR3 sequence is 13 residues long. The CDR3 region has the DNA TGTGCCAGCAGTGAACAGGTGAAGACTGAAGCTTTCTTT. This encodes CASSEQVKTEAFF.

The CDR3 DNA sequence: TGTGCCAGCATTACAGACAGAAAATCCTACGAGCAGTACTTC. Its protein is CASITDRKSYEQYF. The chain carries TRBV6-2 or TRBV6-3 and TRBJ2-7, with D possibly being TRBD1 (5 bases). The V end lost 7 bases, the J end lost 1 base, and 14 bases lay between the germline ends. Germline V gene sequence: CDR1 MNHEY, CDR2 SVGEGT. The CDR3 contains 14 residues.

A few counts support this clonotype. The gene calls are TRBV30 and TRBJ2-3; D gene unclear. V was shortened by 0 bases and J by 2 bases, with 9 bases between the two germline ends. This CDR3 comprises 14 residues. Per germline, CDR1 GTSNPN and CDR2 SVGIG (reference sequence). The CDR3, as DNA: TGTGCCTGGAGTGTACCCGGGCCCACAGATACGCAGTATTTT. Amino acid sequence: CAWSVPGPTDTQYF.

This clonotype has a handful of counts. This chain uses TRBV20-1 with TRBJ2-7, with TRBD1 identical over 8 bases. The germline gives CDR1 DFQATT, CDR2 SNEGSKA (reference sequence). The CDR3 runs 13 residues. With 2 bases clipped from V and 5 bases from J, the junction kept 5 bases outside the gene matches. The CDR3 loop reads CSARRQGRNEQYF. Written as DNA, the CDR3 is TGCAGTGCTAGAAGACAGGGGAGGAACGAGCAGTACTTC.

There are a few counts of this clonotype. The CDR3 DNA is TGCAGTGCTACTATTCTGGGTGGAACGGGAGATACGCAGTATTTT. Translation gives CSATILGGTGDTQYF. This chain links TRBV20-1 with TRBJ2-3; D is ambiguous. Germline V gene lookup returns CDR1 DFQATT and CDR2 SNEGSKA (reference sequence). The V end lost 4 bases, the J end lost 5 bases, and 19 bases lay between the germline ends. This CDR3 is 15 amino acids long.

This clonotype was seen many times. The CDR3 nucleotides read TGTGCCACCAGTTACAGGGGCACCGGGGAGCTGTTTTTT. Translating gives CATSYRGTGELFF. The V call is TRBV24-1, the J call TRBJ2-2; TRBD1 aligns across 7 bases. The CDR3 is 13 residues long. The germline V gene has CDR1 KGHDR and CDR2 SFDVKD. Unmatched junction bases numbered 1, after V lost 6 bases and J lost 4 bases.

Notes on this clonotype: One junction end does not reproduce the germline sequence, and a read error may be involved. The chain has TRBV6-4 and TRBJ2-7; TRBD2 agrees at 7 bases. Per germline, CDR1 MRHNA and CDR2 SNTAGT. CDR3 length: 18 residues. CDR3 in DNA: TGTGCCCGCAGTTTGAGACGGGGTCCGGGAGGCCTATCCTACGAGCAGTACTTC. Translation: CARSLRRGPGGLSYEQYF.

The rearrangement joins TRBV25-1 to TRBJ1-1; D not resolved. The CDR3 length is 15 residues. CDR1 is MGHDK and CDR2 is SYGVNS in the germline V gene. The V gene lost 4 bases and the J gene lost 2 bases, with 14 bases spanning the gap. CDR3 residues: CASSGIGVGNTEAFF. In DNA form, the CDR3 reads TGTGCCAGCAGTGGCATAGGCGTGGGAAACACTGAAGCTTTCTTT. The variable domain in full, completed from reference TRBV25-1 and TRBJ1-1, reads EADIYQTPRYLVIGTGKKITLECSQTMGHDKMYWYQQDPGMELHLIHYSYGVNSTEKGDLSSESTVSRIRTEHFPLTLESARPSHTSQYLCASSGIGVGNTEAFFGQGTRLTVV.

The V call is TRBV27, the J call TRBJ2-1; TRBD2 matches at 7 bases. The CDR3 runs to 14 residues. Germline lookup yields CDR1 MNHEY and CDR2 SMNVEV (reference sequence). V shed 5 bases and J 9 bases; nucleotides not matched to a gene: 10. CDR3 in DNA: TGTGCCAGCAGTCGAGCGGGGCTTATCGGTGAGCAGTTCTTC. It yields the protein CASSRAGLIGEQFF.